These T cell receptor beta chains were read from a single sample in a study of T cell changes during pregnancy in multiple sclerosis. Measured with immunoSEQ multiplex PCR; TCRdb has only the in-frame clones, and not every one. This sample has some 74,000 clones, with 92% found just once. Here the sequenced sample was peripheral blood, taken after pregnancy. Receptors were obtained from a female donor in good health, enrolled as a control in a pregnancy study. CDR3s leave out the opening cysteine and the closing phenylalanine or tryptophan. Fields, in order: clone size, V gene, J gene, CDR3 length, CDR3 protein. The size entry is marked missing in some rows and otherwise reads once, few, many or a size class.

size: -; V: TRBV28; J: TRBJ1-4; length: 9; CDR3: ASSNSEKLF
size: -; V: TRBV20-1; J: TRBJ2-1; length: 9; CDR3: SALSSDEQF
size: -; V: TRBV2; J: TRBJ1-6; length: 11; CDR3: ASRGERNSPLH
size: once; V: TRBV9; J: TRBJ2-1; length: 12; CDR3: ASSPGGAGNEQF
size: -; V: TRBV27; J: TRBJ1-1; length: 10; CDR3: ASSLLGREAF
size: few; V: TRBV5-1; J: TRBJ2-7; length: 13; CDR3: ASSLTGTGAYEQY
size: -; V: TRBV6-5; J: TRBJ2-3; length: 14; CDR3: ASSYEAGPFHDTQY
size: once; V: TRBV5-6; J: TRBJ2-1; length: 14; CDR3: ASRLAGGPGTYEQF
size: -; V: TRBV7-9; J: TRBJ1-1; length: 13; CDR3: ASSFTGQGGTEAF
size: -; V: TRBV27; J: TRBJ2-2; length: 14; CDR3: ASRALAGGPTGELF
size: -; V: TRBV6-5; J: TRBJ2-1; length: 14; CDR3: ASSYSRDRGHIEQF
size: -; V: TRBV5-4; J: TRBJ2-1; length: 13; CDR3: ASSPREYMGYEQF
size: -; V: TRBV9; J: TRBJ2-1; length: 13; CDR3: ASSGGLAGGHEQF
size: -; V: TRBV5-4; J: TRBJ2-1; length: 15; CDR3: ASSRGLAGISYNEQF
size: -; V: TRBV6-5; J: TRBJ2-1; length: 11; CDR3: ATQSGGVNEQF
size: -; V: TRBV5-6; J: TRBJ1-3; length: 14; CDR3: ASSFGGQGSGNTIY
size: -; V: TRBV10-1; J: TRBJ2-1; length: 13; CDR3: ASSESGTSYNEQF
size: -; V: TRBV9; J: TRBJ2-1; length: 15; CDR3: ASSGSLGQGFYNEQF
size: -; V: TRBV10-1; J: TRBJ2-5; length: 13; CDR3: ASSDGLARGETQY
size: once; V: TRBV30; J: TRBJ2-2; length: 14; CDR3: AWSVLGDKTNGELF
size: -; V: TRBV13; J: TRBJ1-2; length: 13; CDR3: ASSSTGRRNYGYT
size: once; V: TRBV7-2; J: TRBJ2-3; length: 13; CDR3: ASSLLGVPTDTQY
size: many; V: TRBV6-4; J: TRBJ2-3; length: 12; CDR3: ASSAGGHTDTQY
size: -; V: TRBV20-1; J: TRBJ2-7; length: 8; CDR3: SARLHEQY
size: -; V: TRBV4-2; J: TRBJ2-4; length: 16; CDR3: ASSHSGGGLTAKNIQY
size: -; V: TRBV2; J: TRBJ1-4; length: 12; CDR3: ASSEGTANEKLF
size: -; V: TRBV7-3; J: TRBJ1-2; length: 11; CDR3: ASSTGTGDGYT
size: -; V: TRBV9; J: TRBJ2-7; length: 15; CDR3: ASSVGAGRGSPYEQY
size: -; V: TRBV18; J: TRBJ2-7; length: 10; CDR3: ASSLSGYEQY
size: -; V: TRBV19; J: TRBJ1-1; length: 13; CDR3: ASSIELTGLAEAF
size: -; V: TRBV4-3; J: TRBJ2-6; length: 14; CDR3: ASSQEGGAGANVLT
size: -; V: TRBV4-3; J: TRBJ2-7; length: 13; CDR3: ASSLTGRESYEQY
size: -; V: TRBV19; J: TRBJ2-6; length: 13; CDR3: ASSIRGTGANVLT
size: -; V: TRBV5-1; J: TRBJ2-1; length: 14; CDR3: ASSLGVAGGSGEQF
size: -; V: TRBV27; J: TRBJ2-6; length: 16; CDR3: ASRPGLAGGSGANVLT
size: -; V: TRBV4-1; J: TRBJ1-5; length: 11; CDR3: ASSHAGYQPQH
size: -; V: TRBV7-9; J: TRBJ2-7; length: 12; CDR3: ASRSGTGDYEQY
size: -; V: TRBV19; J: TRBJ1-5; length: 12; CDR3: ASSSTGEPVPRH
size: -; V: TRBV28; J: TRBJ2-7; length: 13; CDR3: ASSFHRGPSYEQY
size: few; V: TRBV9; J: TRBJ1-1; length: 12; CDR3: ASSMRQGNTEAF
size: once; V: TRBV27; J: TRBJ1-2; length: 13; CDR3: ASSSTQRGNYGYT
size: -; V: TRBV18; J: TRBJ2-7; length: 13; CDR3: ASSPAGGASYEQY
size: -; V: TRBV7-9; J: TRBJ1-4; length: 11; CDR3: ASSWDRDEKLF
size: -; V: TRBV5-6; J: TRBJ1-1; length: 13; CDR3: ASSGAGGILAEAF
size: once; V: TRBV2; J: TRBJ2-5; length: 11; CDR3: ASSESGPETQY
size: -; V: TRBV7-7; J: TRBJ2-5; length: 14; CDR3: ASSLGPGLARETQY
size: -; V: TRBV6-5; J: TRBJ2-5; length: 12; CDR3: ASSPTGVGETQY
size: -; V: TRBV7-8; J: TRBJ1-1; length: 11; CDR3: ASSSVTGTEAF
size: -; V: TRBV6-5; J: TRBJ1-5; length: 13; CDR3: ASSSGGHGNQPQH
size: -; V: TRBV28; J: TRBJ1-5; length: 12; CDR3: ASRRGEGNQPQH
size: -; V: TRBV4-3; J: TRBJ2-7; length: 9; CDR3: ASSLAGEQY
size: -; V: TRBV5-1; J: TRBJ2-5; length: 12; CDR3: ASSVGQPGETQY
size: -; V: TRBV27; J: TRBJ2-2; length: 12; CDR3: ASSPPRNTGELF